The clone carrying this T cell receptor (beta chain) was counted a few times. MiXCR, applied by TCRdb to the 5' RACE reads, yields one record per CDR3 protein. Here the sample spans hundreds of thousands of distinct CDR3 sequences, 8.6% being singletons. The data derive from a study of identical twins. This CDR3 comprises 15 residues. Trimming shortened V by 11 bases and J by 5 bases, and 24 bases separated the two germline ends. These data also formed part of another study, on yellow fever vaccine responses in identical twins.

This sequence joins TRBV12-3 or TRBV12-4 and TRBJ2-5, with D tentatively TRBD1 (6 bases). The receptor comes from a woman aged 18-35 years in good health. Sequenced input: PBMCs. The CDR3 spells CASSRDTYNEETQYF. CDR3 DNA: TGTGCCTCCTCCCGGGACACCTACAATGAGGAGACCCAGTACTTC.